One T cell receptor (beta chain) is described in this entry. The antigen is not known. Data came from immunoSEQ multiplex PCR; TCRdb stores just in-frame clones and leaves some out. The sample lists more than 150,000 clones, 94% seen once, with around 1.5% in the top ten. V was shortened by 1 base and J by 1 base, with 11 bases between the two germline ends. The germline CDR1 and CDR2 sequences are SGHVS and FQNEAQ. CDR3 length equals 16 residues. This sample is drawn from a study of T cell responses to AZD1222 COVID-19 vaccine. Study conclusions and caveats: Sampling captured repertoires only after the peak T cell response. Breadth and depth of Spike-specific TCRs rose after two AZD1222 doses. CD4 TCRs associated with vaccination spanned spike, dominating at 160-218 and 743-854.

This clonotype was obtained from an adult who received the AZD1222 COVID-19 vaccine. This sample comprised peripheral blood, obtained 28 days after the second AZD1222 dose. V and J are TRBV7-8 and TRBJ1-5; D call uncertain. The DNA for the CDR3 is TGTGCCAGCAGCTTAGATTTCGAGGGAAGCAATCAGCCCCAGCATTTT. Amino acid sequence: CASSLDFEGSNQPQHF.